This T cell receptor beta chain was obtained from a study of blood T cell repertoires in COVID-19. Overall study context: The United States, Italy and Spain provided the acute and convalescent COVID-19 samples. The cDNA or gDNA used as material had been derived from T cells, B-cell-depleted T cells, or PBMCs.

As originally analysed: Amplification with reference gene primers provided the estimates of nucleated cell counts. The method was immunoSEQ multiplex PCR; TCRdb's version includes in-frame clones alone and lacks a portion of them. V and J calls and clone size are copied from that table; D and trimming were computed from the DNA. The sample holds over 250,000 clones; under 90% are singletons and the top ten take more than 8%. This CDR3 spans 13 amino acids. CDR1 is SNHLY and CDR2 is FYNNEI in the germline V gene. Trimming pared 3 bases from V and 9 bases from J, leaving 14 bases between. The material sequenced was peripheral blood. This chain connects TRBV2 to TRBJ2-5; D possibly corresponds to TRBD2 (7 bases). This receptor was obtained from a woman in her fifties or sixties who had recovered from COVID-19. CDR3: CASSDGRGLAQYF. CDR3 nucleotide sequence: TGTGCCAGCAGTGATGGGCGGGGGCTGGCCCAGTACTTC. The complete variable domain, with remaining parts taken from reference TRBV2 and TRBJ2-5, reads EPEVTQTPSHQVTQMGQEVILRCVPISNHLYFYWYRQILGQKVEFLVSFYNNEISEKSEIFDDQFSVERPDGSNFTLKIRSTKLEDSAMYFCASSDGRGLAQYFGPGTRLLVL.